A selection of T cell receptor beta chains follows, all from one sample in a study of blood T cells in healthy people across ages. Each CDR3 protein is one row after TCRdb ran MiXCR on the 5' RACE reads. Altogether hundreds of thousands of distinct CDR3 sequences are present, more than 50% being singletons, with the ten largest covering approximately 24%. The sample consisted of blood. These receptors were collected from a man aged 35 to 55 in good health. The CDR3 runs from the conserved cysteine through the conserved F or W. D genes are given only for firm matches. Some rows have no size entry. The others give once, few or many, or a class for an expanded clone.

>TRBD1|TRBV7-9|TRBJ2-7|few
TGTGCCAGCAGTCTACCGGGACAGGGATCCTACGAGCAGTACTTC
CASSLPGQGSYEQYF
>TRBD1|TRBV6-6|TRBJ2-5|-
TGTGCCAGCAGTTACCTGGACAGGGCGGGTGAAGAGACCCAGTACTTC
CASSYLDRAGEETQYF
>-|TRBV20-1|TRBJ2-5|-
TGCAGTTTACCCCGGGACTACCAAGAGACCCAGTACTTC
CSLPRDYQETQYF
>-|TRBV5-5|TRBJ1-2|-
TGTGCCAGCAGCCTCCGGGCCGAGTCTGGCTACACCTTC
CASSLRAESGYTF
>-|TRBV20-1|TRBJ2-5|-
TGCAGTGCTAGAGAGGGACTCGGACCCCAAGAGACCCAGTACTTC
CSAREGLGPQETQYF
>-|TRBV9|TRBJ2-1|many
TGTGCCAGCAGCGTGGGACCGCTAGGCATACTAAACAATGAGCAGTTCTTC
CASSVGPLGILNNEQFF
>-|TRBV24-1|TRBJ2-3|-
TGTGCCACCGGGCTGAAGGCGAACACAGATACGCAGTATTTT
CATGLKANTDTQYF
>-|TRBV3-1|TRBJ2-3|-
TGTGCCGGCAGCCGAGGGGGGGCTTGGGATACGCAGTATTTT
CAGSRGGAWDTQYF
>TRBD1|TRBV25-1|TRBJ2-1|few
TGTGCCAGCAGTGAAGGGACAGGGATGAGAAATGAGCAGTTCTTC
CASSEGTGMRNEQFF
>TRBD1|TRBV29-1|TRBJ2-7|few
TGCAGCGCCAGACAGGGTCGAATCGACGAGCAGTACTTC
CSARQGRIDEQYF
>-|TRBV9|TRBJ1-2|-
TGTGCCAGCGGCTTGGAGACAGGCGGAGGCTACACCTTC
CASGLETGGGYTF
>TRBD2|TRBV20-1|TRBJ2-1|few
TGCAGTGCTAGAGAGGGCGGGAGGTTGGATGAGCAGTTCTTC
CSAREGGRLDEQFF
>-|TRBV24-1|TRBJ2-5|-
TGTGCCACCAGTGATTACAGGGAGACCCAGTACTTC
CATSDYRETQYF
>TRBD2|TRBV12-3/TRBV12-4|TRBJ2-5|-
TGTGCCAGCAGTTTCGGGGGGGCCGGGACCCAGTACTTC
CASSFGGAGTQYF
>-|TRBV2|TRBJ2-1|-
TGTGCCAGCAGGCTAGAGCGGAGCTCCTACAATGAGCAGTTCTTC
CASRLERSSYNEQFF
>TRBD2|TRBV25-1|TRBJ2-7|-
TGTGCCAGCAGTGAATGGGGGGGAATGGAGCCCCAGTACTTC
CASSEWGGMEPQYF
>TRBD1|TRBV29-1|TRBJ2-2|-
TGCAGCGTTGTCAGGGACAGGGCCACCGGGGAGCTGTTTTTT
CSVVRDRATGELFF
>-|TRBV20-1|TRBJ1-2|few
TGCAGTGCTAGAGATGTTCCTCACTACACCTTC
CSARDVPHYTF
>-|TRBV9|TRBJ2-3|few
TGTGCCAGCAGCGTAGCGGCGGGAATGGGAGCAGATACGCAGTATTTT
CASSVAAGMGADTQYF
>-|TRBV11-2|TRBJ2-7|-
TGTGCCAGCAGCTTAGAGCCGAACTCACAGGGTGGTAAGCAGTACTTC
CASSLEPNSQGGKQYF
>TRBD2|TRBV29-1|TRBJ2-3|-
TGCAGCGTTACAACCCCGGCTAGCGGCGTCACAGATACGCAGTATTTT
CSVTTPASGVTDTQYF
>-|TRBV6-1|TRBJ1-5|-
TGTGCCAGCAGGGTCAGCGGTCAGCCCCAGCATTTT
CASRVSGQPQHF
>-|TRBV7-2|TRBJ2-3|few
TGTGCCAGCAGCTTAACAGGGTCCGTTTCGGGGGATACGCAGTATTTT
CASSLTGSVSGDTQYF
>TRBD2|TRBV29-1|TRBJ2-5|few
TGCAGCGTTGTAGGTGTAGCGGGAGGAGAGACCCAGTACTTC
CSVVGVAGGETQYF
>-|TRBV2|TRBJ1-2|-
TGTGCCAGCGGGGGTCAGGCCATCTATGGCTACACCTTC
CASGGQAIYGYTF
>-|TRBV27|TRBJ2-7|-
TGTGCCAGCTCCAAAGGGCTCTACTACGAGCAGTACTTC
CASSKGLYYEQYF
>TRBD2|TRBV7-2|TRBJ2-7|few
TGTGCCAGCAGCAATGGGAGCGGGATAAGCTACGAGCAGTACTTC
CASSNGSGISYEQYF
>-|TRBV20-1|TRBJ2-5|-
TGCAGTGCCCCAGGGGCGCGGGAGACCCAGTACTTC
CSAPGARETQYF
>-|TRBV7-9|TRBJ2-6|-
TGTGCCAGCAGCTCGCGGGTTACCACCTCTGGGGCCAACGTCCTGACTTTC
CASSSRVTTSGANVLTF
>TRBD1|TRBV20-1|TRBJ2-3|-
TGCAGTGCTAGACCCCTCGGACAGGGAGCCTTCACAGATACGCAGTATTTT
CSARPLGQGAFTDTQYF
>TRBD1|TRBV9|TRBJ1-6|few
TGTGCCAGCAGCGTAGGACAGGGAAATTCACCCCTCCACTTT
CASSVGQGNSPLHF
>-|TRBV12-3/TRBV12-4|TRBJ1-5|once
TGTGCCAGCAGTTTGGAGAGTTCGGGCAATCAGCCCCAGCATTTT
CASSLESSGNQPQHF
>TRBD1|TRBV20-1|TRBJ2-7|few
TGCAGTGCCCCGACAGGGCCCTACGAGCAGTACTTC
CSAPTGPYEQYF
>-|TRBV7-9|TRBJ2-7|-
TGTGCCAGCAGCTTAGCTGACAGTCCGGCCGAGCAGTACTTC
CASSLADSPAEQYF
>TRBD1|TRBV5-1|TRBJ1-4|-
TGCGCCAGCAGCCCAGGATCCGGGACAGGGTTCTTAACTAATGAAAAACTGTTTTTT
CASSPGSGTGFLTNEKLFF
>-|TRBV12-5|TRBJ1-5|few
TGTGCTAGTGGTTCATTATTAAGCAATCAGCCCCAGCATTTT
CASGSLLSNQPQHF
>TRBD2|TRBV27|TRBJ2-1|-
TGTGCCAGCAGCCCACCGATAGCGGGGATGAACAATGAGCAGTTCTTC
CASSPPIAGMNNEQFF